This is a list of T cell receptor beta chains from one sample in a study of T cell responses to AZD1222 COVID-19 vaccine. The assay was immunoSEQ multiplex PCR, and TCRdb's table has in-frame clones only and misses some. Seen here are 150,000 or so clones, under 90% observed once, and the top ten hold roughly 6%. Here the sequenced sample was peripheral blood, taken on day 0 of AZD1222 vaccination. The receptors here all came from an adult in good health. CDR3s leave out the opening cysteine and the closing phenylalanine or tryptophan.

j_call v_call cdr3_aa
TRBJ1-1 TRBV19 ASMGPTLNTEAF
TRBJ1-6 TRBV25-1 ASSEAARGRYNSPLH
TRBJ2-3 TRBV4-1 ASSQGSGMDTQY
TRBJ1-2 TRBV5-6 ASSSQGTYGYT
TRBJ1-1 TRBV4-2 ASSPESRYTEAF
TRBJ1-6 TRBV5-1 ASSWGSSYNSPLH
TRBJ2-2 TRBV5-6 ASSPLAGGTNTGELF
TRBJ1-1 TRBV29-1 SVEEGQWVTEAF
TRBJ2-1 TRBV4-1 ASSQDPRDNEQF
TRBJ2-2 TRBV5-1 ASKRTGELF
TRBJ2-7 TRBV30 AWSVPGEQY
TRBJ2-2 TRBV9 ASSVAGLLTGELF
TRBJ1-4 TRBV13 ASSPSGGSNEKLF
TRBJ1-2 TRBV28 ASSSLRGYT
TRBJ2-2 TRBV27 ASSSLTRGYTGELF
TRBJ1-1 TRBV11-2 ASSLAPVPFTEAF
TRBJ1-1 TRBV5-4 ASSSGQANTEAF
TRBJ1-2 TRBV30 LIGQNYGYT
TRBJ1-2 TRBV19 ASRPSTANYGYT
TRBJ1-3 TRBV11-3 ASSSEFGNTIY
TRBJ2-7 TRBV7-9 ASSFLPQGGGSYEQY
TRBJ2-6 TRBV30 AWSVTGPSGANVLT
TRBJ1-5 TRBV14 ASSQGDRGYSNQPQH
TRBJ2-1 TRBV18 ASSPSGGFDNEQF
TRBJ1-1 TRBV29-1 SVEGENTEAF
TRBJ1-6 TRBV12-3/TRBV12-4 ASSLNSPLH
TRBJ2-7 TRBV7-2 ASSLAGLTYEQY
TRBJ1-4 TRBV24-1 ATRGSRGLEKTNEKLF
TRBJ1-3 TRBV5-1 ASSSSPSSSGNTIY
TRBJ2-3 TRBV7-2 ASSLGALAGGPKDTQY
TRBJ2-6 TRBV7-2 ASSFKAGANVLT
TRBJ2-7 TRBV6-2/TRBV6-3 ASSYGSHEQY